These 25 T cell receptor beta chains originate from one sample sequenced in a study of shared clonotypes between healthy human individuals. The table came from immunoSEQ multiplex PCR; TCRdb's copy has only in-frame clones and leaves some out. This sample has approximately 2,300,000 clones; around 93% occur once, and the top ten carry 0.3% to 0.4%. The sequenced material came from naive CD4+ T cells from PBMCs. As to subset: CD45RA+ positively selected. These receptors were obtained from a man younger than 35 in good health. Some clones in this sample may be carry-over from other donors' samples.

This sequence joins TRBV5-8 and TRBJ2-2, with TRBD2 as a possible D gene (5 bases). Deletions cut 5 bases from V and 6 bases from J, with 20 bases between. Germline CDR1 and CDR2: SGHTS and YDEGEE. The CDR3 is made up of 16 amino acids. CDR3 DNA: TGTGCCAGCAGATCCGGACTCCGAGGTGTGTCCGGGGAGCTGTTTTTT. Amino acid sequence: CASRSGLRGVSGELFF.

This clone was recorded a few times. CDR3: CASSYAWGTEAFF. The CDR3 bases are TGTGCCAGCAGTTATGCTTGGGGCACTGAAGCTTTCTTT. The chain joins TRBV6-5 to TRBJ1-1; D is unresolved. The V and J ends lost 3 bases and 4 bases respectively, with 9 bases between them. CDR3 length: 13 amino acids. Germline V CDR1 and CDR2: MNHEY, SVGAGI.

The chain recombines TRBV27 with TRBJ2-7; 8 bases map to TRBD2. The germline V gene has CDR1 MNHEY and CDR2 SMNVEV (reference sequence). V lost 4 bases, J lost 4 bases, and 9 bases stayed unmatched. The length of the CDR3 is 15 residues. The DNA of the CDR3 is TGTGCCAGCAGTTCCGCGGGACTAGATTATTACGAGCAGTACTTC. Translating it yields CASSSAGLDYYEQYF.

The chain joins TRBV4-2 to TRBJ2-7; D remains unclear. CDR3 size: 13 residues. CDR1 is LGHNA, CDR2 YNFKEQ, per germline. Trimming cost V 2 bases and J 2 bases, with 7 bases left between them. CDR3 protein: CASSQRRTYEQYF. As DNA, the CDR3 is TGTGCCAGCAGCCAAAGACGGACCTACGAGCAGTACTTC.

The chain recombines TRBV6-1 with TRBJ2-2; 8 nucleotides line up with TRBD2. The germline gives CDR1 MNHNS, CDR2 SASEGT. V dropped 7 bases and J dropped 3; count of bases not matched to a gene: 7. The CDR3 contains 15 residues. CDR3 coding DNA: TGTGCCAGCACCCCGGGGGGGGGTTACACCGGGGAGCTGTTTTTT. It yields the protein CASTPGGGYTGELFF.

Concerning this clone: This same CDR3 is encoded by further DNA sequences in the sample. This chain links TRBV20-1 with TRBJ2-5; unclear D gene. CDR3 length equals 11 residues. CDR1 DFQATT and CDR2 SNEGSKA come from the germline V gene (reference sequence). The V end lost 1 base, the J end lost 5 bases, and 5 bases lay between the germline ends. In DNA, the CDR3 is TGCAGTGCTAGAGGGGTGGAGACCCAGTACTTC. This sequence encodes CSARGVETQYF.

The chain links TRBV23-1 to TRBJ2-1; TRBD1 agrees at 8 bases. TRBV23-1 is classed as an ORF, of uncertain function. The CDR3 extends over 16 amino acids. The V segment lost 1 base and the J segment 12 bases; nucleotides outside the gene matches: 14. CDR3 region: CASSQFPLNPDRGQFF. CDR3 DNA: TGCGCCAGCAGTCAATTCCCCCTTAACCCTGACAGGGGGCAGTTCTTC.

As DNA, the CDR3 is TGTGCCAGCGCCCGGACTAGCGGGAGTACGGATACGCAGTATTTT. Translation gives CASARTSGSTDTQYF. The chain carries TRBV27 and TRBJ2-3, with TRBD2 matching over 13 bases. This CDR3 contains 15 residues. Germline V gives CDR1 MNHEY, CDR2 SMNVEV (reference sequence). V dropped 8 bases and J dropped 6; count of bases not matched to a gene: 8.

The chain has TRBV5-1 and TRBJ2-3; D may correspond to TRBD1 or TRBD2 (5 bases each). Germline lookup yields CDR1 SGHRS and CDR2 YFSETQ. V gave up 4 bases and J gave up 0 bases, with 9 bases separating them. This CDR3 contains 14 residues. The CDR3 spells CASSRDLSTDTQYF. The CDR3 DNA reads TGCGCCAGCAGCCGGGACCTTAGCACAGATACGCAGTATTTT.

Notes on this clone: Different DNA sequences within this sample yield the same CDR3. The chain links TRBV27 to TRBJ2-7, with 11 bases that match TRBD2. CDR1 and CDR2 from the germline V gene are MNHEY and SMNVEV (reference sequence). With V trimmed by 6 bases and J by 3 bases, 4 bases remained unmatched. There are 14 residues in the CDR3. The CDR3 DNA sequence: TGTGCCAGCAGCCCTGGACTAGCGGGCTACGAGCAGTACTTC. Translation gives CASSPGLAGYEQYF.

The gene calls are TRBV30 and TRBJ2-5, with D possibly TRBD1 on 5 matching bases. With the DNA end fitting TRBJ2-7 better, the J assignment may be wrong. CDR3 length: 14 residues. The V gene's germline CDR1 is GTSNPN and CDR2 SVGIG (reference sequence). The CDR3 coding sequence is TGTGCCTGGAGTGTGAAGGGGATCATGGGCGAGCAGTACTTC. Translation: CAWSVKGIMGEQYF.

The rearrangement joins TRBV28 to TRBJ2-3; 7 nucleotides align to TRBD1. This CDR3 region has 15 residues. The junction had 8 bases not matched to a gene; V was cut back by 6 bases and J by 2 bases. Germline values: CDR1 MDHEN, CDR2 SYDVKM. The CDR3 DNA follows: TGTGCCAGCAGCACGGGACAGATCTCCACAGATACGCAGTATTTT. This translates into CASSTGQISTDTQYF.

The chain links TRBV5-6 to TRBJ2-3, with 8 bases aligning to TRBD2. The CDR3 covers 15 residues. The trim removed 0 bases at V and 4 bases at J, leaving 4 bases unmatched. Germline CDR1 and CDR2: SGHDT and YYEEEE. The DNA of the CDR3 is TGTGCCAGCAGCTTGGGGCTAGCGGGTTCAGATACGCAGTATTTT. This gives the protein CASSLGLAGSDTQYF.

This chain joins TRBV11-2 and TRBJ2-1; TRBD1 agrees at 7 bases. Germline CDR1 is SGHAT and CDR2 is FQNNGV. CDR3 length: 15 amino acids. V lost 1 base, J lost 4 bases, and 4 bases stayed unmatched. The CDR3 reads CASSLADRDYNEQFF. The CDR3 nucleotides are TGTGCCAGCAGCTTAGCCGACAGGGATTACAATGAGCAGTTCTTC. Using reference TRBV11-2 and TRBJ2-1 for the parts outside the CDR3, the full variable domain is EAGVAQSPRYKIIEKRQSVAFWCNPISGHATLYWYQQILGQGPKLLIQFQNNGVVDDSQLPKDRFSAERLKGVDSTLKIQPAKLEDSAVYLCASSLADRDYNEQFFGPGTRLTVL.

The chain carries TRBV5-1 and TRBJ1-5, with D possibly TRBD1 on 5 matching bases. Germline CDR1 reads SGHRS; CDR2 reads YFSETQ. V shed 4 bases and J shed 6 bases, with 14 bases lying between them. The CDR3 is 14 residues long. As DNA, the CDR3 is TGCGCCAGCAGCCCGAGGCCCGGGGCTCAGCCCCAGCATTTT. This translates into CASSPRPGAQPQHF.

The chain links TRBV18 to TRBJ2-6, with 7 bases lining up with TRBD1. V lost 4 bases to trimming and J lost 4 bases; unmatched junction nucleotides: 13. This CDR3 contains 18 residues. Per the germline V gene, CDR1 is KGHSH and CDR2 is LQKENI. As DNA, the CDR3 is TGTGCCAGCTCACAACAAAGAGGGGGCGCTTCGGGGGCCAACGTCCTGACTTTC. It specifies CASSQQRGGASGANVLTF. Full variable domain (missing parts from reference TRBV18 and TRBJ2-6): NAGVMQNPRHLVRRRGQEARLRCSPMKGHSHVYWYRQLPEEGLKFMVYLQKENIIDESGMPKERFSAEFPKEGPSILRIQQVVRGDSAAYFCASSQQRGGASGANVLTFGAGSRLTVL.

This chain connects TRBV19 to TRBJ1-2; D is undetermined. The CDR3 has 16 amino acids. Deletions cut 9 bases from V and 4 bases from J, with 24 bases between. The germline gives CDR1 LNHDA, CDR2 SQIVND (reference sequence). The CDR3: CASASADDGPFYGYTF. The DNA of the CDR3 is TGTGCCAGCGCCTCGGCAGATGACGGGCCGTTCTATGGCTACACCTTC.

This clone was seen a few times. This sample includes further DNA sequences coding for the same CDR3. CDR3 amino acids: CASSLVTEQYF. The CDR3 region has the DNA TGTGCCAGCAGCTTAGTGACAGAGCAGTACTTC. The chain uses TRBV7-9 and TRBJ2-7; the D is unclear. The ends were cut back, 1 base at V and 7 bases at J, with 5 bases in the middle. This CDR3 contains 11 residues. Looked up from germline, CDR1 is SEHNR and CDR2 is FQNEAQ (reference sequence). The complete variable domain, with remaining parts taken from reference TRBV7-9 and TRBJ2-7, reads DTGVSQNPRHKITKRGQNVTFRCDPISEHNRLYWYRQTLGQGPEFLTYFQNEAQLEKSRLLSDRFSAERPKGSFSTLEIQRTEQGDSAMYLCASSLVTEQYFGPGTRLTVT.

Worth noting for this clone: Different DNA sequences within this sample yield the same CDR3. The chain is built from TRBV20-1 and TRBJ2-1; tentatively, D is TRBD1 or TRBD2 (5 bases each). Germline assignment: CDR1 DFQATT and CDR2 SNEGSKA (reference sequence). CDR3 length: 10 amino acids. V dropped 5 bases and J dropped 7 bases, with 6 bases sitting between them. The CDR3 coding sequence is TGCAGTGCTTGGGGGAATGAGCAGTTCTTC. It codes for CSAWGNEQFF.

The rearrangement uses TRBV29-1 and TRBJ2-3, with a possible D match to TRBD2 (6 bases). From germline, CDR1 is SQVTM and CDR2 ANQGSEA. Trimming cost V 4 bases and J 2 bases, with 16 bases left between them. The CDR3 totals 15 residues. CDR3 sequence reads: CSVVPGVGSTDTQYF. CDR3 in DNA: TGCAGCGTTGTGCCGGGAGTCGGTTCCACAGATACGCAGTATTTT.

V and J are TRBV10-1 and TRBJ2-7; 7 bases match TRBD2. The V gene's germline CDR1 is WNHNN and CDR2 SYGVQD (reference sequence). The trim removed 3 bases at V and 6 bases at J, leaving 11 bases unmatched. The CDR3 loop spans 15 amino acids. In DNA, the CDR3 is TGCGCCAGCAGTGAAGAAACGGAGGGAGGGCCCGAGCAGTACTTC. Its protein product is CASSEETEGGPEQYF.

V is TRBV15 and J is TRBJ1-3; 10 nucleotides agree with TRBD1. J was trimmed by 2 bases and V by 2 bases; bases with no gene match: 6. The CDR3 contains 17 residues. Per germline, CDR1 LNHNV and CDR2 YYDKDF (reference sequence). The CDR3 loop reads CATSRLPGQGTGNTIYF. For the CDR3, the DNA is TGTGCCACCAGCAGACTACCGGGACAGGGGACTGGAAACACCATATATTTT.

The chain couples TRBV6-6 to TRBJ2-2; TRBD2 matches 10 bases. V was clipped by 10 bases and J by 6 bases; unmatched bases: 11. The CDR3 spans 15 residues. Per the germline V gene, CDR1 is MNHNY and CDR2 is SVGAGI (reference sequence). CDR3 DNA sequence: TGTGCCACCCTAAGCGGGAGGGCCCGACCCGGGGAGCTGTTTTTT. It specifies CATLSGRARPGELFF.

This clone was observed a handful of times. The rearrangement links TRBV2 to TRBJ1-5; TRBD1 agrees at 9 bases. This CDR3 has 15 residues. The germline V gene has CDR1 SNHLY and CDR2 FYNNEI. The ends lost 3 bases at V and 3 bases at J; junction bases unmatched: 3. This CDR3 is CASSEDRGLNQPQHF. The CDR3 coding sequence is TGTGCCAGCAGTGAGGACAGGGGACTCAATCAGCCCCAGCATTTT.

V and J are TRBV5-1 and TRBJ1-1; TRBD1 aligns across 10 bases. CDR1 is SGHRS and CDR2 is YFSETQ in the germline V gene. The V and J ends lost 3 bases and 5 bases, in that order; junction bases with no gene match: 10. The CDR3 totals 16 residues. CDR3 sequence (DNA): TGCGCCAGCAGCTCCAACCCGGGACAGGGGTGGACTGAAGCTTTCTTT. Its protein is CASSSNPGQGWTEAFF.